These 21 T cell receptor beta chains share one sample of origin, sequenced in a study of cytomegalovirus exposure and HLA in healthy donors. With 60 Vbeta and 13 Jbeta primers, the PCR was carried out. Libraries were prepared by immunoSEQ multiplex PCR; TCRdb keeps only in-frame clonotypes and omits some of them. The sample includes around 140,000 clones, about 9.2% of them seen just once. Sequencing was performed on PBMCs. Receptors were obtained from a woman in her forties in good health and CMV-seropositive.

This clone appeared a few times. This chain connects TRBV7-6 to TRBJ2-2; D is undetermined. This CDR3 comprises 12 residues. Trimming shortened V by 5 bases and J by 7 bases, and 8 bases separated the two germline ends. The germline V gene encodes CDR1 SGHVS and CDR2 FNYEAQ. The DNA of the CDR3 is TGTGCCAGCAGCACCCGCGTCGGGGAGCTGTTTTTT. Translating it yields CASSTRVGELFF.

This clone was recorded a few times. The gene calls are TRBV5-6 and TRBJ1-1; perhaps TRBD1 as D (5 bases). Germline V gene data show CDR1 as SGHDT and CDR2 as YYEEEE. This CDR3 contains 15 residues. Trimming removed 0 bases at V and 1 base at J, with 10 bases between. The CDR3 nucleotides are TGTGCCAGCAGCTTGGTTGGGGGGGGGAACACTGAAGCTTTCTTT. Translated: CASSLVGGGNTEAFF.

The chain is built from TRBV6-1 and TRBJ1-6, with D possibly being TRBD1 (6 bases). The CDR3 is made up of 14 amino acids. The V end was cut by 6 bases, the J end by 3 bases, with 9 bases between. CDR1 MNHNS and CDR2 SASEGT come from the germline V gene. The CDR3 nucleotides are TGTGCCAGCAGCCAACAGGGCTATAATTCACCCCTCCACTTT. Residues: CASSQQGYNSPLHF.

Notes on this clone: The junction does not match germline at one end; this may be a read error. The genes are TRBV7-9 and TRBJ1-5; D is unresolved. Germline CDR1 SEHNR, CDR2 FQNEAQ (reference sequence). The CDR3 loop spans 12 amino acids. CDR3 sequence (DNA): TGTGCCAGCAGCTTAGGACTGGGTCATTTGACTTTT. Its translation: CASSLGLGHLTF. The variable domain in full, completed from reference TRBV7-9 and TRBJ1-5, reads DTGVSQNPRHKITKRGQNVTFRCDPISEHNRLYWYRQTLGQGPEFLTYFQNEAQLEKSRLLSDRFSAERPKGSFSTLEIQRTEQGDSAMYLCASSLGLGHLTFGDGTRLSIL.

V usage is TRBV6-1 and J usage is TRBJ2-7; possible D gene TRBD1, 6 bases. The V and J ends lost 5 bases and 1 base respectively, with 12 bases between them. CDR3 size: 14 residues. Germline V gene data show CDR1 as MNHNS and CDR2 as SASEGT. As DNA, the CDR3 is TGTGCCAGCAGTTCCTTCAGGGGTTCCTACGAGCAGTACTTC. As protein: CASSSFRGSYEQYF.

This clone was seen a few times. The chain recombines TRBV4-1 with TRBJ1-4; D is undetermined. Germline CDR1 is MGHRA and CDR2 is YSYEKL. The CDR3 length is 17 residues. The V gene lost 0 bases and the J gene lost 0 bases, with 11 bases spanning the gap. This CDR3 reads CASSQDYWSSTNEKLFF. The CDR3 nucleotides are TGCGCCAGCAGCCAAGATTATTGGAGTTCAACTAATGAAAAACTGTTTTTT.

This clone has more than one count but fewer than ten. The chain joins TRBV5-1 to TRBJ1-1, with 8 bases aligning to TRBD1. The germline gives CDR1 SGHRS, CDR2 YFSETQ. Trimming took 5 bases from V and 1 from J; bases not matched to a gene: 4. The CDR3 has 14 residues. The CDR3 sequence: CASRFGQGNTEAFF. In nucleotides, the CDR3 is TGCGCCAGCAGGTTCGGACAGGGGAACACTGAAGCTTTCTTT.

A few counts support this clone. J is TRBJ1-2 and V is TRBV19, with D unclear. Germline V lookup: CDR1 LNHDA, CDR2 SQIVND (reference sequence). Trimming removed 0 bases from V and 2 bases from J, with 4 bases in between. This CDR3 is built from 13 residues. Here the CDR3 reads CASSIERNYGYTF. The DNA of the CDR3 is TGTGCCAGTAGTATAGAACGGAACTATGGCTACACCTTC.

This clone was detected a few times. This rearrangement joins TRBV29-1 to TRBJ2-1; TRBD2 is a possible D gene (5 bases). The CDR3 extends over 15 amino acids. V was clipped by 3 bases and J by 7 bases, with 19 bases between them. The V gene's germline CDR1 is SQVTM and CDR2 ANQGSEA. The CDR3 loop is CSVERSPGSINEQFF. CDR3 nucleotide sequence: TGCAGCGTTGAGAGAAGCCCGGGATCAATTAATGAGCAGTTCTTC.

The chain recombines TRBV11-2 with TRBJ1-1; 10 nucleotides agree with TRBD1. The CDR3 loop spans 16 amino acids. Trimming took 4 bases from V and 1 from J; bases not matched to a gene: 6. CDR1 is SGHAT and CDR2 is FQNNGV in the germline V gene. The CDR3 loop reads CASSSRQGAPNTEAFF. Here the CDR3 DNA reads TGTGCCAGCAGCTCAAGACAGGGGGCACCGAACACTGAAGCTTTCTTT.

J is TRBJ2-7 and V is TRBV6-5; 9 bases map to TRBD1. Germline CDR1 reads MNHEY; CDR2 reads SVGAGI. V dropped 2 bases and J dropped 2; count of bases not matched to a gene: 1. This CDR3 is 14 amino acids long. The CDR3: CASSYGQGPYEQYF. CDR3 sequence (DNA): TGTGCCAGCAGTTACGGACAGGGGCCCTACGAGCAGTACTTC.

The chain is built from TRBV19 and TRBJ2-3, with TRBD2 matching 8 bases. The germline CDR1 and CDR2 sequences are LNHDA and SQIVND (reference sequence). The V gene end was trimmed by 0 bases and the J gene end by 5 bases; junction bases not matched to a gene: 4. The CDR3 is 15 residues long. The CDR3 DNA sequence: TGTGCCAGTAGTATAGATCTGGCGGGGGGAGATACGCAGTATTTT. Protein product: CASSIDLAGGDTQYF.

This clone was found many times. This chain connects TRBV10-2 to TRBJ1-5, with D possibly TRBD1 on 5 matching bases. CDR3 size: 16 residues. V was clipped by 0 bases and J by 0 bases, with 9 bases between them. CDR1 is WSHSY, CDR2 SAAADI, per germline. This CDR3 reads CASSESPGNSNQPQHF. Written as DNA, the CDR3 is TGCGCCAGCAGTGAGTCCCCAGGGAATAGCAATCAGCCCCAGCATTTT.

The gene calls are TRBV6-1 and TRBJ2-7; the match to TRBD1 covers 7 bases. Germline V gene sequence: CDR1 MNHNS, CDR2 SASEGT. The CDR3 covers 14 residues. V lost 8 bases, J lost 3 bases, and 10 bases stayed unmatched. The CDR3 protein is CASVVGWDSYEQYF. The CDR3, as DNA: TGTGCCAGCGTCGTGGGTTGGGACAGCTACGAGCAGTACTTC.

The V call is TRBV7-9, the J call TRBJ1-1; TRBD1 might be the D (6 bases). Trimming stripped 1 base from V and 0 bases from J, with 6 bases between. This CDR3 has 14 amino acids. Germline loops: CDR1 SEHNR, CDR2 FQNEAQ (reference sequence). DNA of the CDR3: TGTGCCAGCAGCTTAGACAGGGTGAACACTGAAGCTTTCTTT. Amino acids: CASSLDRVNTEAFF. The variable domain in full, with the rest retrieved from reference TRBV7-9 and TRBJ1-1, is DTGVSQNPRHKITKRGQNVTFRCDPISEHNRLYWYRQTLGQGPEFLTYFQNEAQLEKSRLLSDRFSAERPKGSFSTLEIQRTEQGDSAMYLCASSLDRVNTEAFFGQGTRLTVV.

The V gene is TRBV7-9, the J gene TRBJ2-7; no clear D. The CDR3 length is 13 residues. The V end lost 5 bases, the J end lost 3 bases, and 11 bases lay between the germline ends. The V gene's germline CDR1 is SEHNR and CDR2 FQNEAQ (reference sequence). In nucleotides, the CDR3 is TGTGCCAGCAGCCCAGGCTCCCACTACGAGCAGTACTTC. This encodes CASSPGSHYEQYF.

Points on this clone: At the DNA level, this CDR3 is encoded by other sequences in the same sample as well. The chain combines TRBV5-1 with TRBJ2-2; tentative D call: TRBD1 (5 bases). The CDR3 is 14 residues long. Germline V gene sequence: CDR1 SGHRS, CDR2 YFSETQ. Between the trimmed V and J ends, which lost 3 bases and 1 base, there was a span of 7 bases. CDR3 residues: CASSSTGNTGELFF. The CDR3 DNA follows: TGCGCCAGCAGCTCAACAGGGAACACCGGGGAGCTGTTTTTT.

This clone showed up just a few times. This CDR3 reads CASSEAPFSAGNTIYF. The CDR3 nucleotides are TGCGCCAGCAGTGAGGCGCCTTTCTCGGCTGGAAACACCATATATTTT. This rearrangement joins TRBV5-1 to TRBJ1-3; the D is unclear. There are 16 residues in the CDR3. In germline, CDR1 is SGHRS, CDR2 YFSETQ. Trimming stripped 5 bases from V and 2 bases from J, with 17 bases between.

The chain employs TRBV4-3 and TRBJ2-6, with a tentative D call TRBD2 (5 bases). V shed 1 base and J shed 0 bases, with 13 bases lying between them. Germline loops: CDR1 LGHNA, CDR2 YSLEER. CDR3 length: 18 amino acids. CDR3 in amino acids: CASSQAAVGVSGANVLTF. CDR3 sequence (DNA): TGCGCCAGCAGCCAAGCGGCCGTCGGGGTCTCTGGGGCCAACGTCCTGACTTTC.

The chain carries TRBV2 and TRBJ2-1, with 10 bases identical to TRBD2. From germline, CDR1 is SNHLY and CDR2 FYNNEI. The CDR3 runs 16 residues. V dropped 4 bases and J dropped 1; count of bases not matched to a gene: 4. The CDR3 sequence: CASSGLLAGSYNEQFF. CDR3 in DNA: TGTGCCAGCAGTGGGTTACTAGCGGGGTCCTACAATGAGCAGTTCTTC.

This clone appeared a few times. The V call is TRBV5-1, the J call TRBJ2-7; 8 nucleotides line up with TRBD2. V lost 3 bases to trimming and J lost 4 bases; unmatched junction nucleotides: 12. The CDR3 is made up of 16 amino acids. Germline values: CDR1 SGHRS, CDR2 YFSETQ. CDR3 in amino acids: CASSSGTSGAFYEQYF. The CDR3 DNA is TGCGCCAGCAGCTCGGGAACTAGCGGAGCGTTTTACGAGCAGTACTTC. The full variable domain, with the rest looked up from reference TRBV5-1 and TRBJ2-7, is KAGVTQTPRYLIKTRGQQVTLSCSPISGHRSVSWYQQTPGQGLQFLFEYFSETQRNKGNFPGRFSGRQFSNSRSEMNVSTLELGDSALYLCASSSGTSGAFYEQYFGPGTRLTVT.